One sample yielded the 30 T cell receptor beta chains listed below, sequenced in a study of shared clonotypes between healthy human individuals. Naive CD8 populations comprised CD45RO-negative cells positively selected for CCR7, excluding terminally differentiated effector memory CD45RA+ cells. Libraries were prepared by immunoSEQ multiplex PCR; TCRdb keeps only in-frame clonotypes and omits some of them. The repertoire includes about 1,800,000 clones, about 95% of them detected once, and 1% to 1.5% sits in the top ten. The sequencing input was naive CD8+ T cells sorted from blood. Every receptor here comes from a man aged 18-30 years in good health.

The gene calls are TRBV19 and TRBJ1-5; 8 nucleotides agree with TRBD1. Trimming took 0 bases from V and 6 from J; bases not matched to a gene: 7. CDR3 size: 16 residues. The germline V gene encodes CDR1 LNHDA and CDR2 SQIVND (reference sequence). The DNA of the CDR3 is TGTGCCAGTAGTATAGACGGACAGGGCTCTGGTCAGCCCCAGCATTTT. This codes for CASSIDGQGSGQPQHF.

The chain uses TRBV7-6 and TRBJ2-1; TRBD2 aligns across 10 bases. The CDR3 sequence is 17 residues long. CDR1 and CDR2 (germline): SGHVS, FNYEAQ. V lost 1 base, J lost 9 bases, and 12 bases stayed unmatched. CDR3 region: CASSLVVLAGEFPEQFF. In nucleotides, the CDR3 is TGTGCCAGCAGCTTAGTCGTGCTAGCGGGAGAATTCCCTGAGCAGTTCTTC.

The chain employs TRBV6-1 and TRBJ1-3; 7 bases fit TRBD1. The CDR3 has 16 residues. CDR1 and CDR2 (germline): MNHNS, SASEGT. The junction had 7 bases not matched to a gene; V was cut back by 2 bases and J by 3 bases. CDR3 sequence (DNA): TGTGCCAGCAGTGAAATGGAGGGGGCGAGTGGAAACACCATATATTTT. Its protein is CASSEMEGASGNTIYF.

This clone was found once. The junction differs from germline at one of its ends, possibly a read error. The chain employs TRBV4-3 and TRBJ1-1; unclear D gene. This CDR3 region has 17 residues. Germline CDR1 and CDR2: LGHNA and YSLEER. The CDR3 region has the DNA TGCGCCAGCAGCCAAGATAACTCAGGCCCCATGAAGACTGAAGCTTTCTTT. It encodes CASSQDNSGPMKTEAFF.

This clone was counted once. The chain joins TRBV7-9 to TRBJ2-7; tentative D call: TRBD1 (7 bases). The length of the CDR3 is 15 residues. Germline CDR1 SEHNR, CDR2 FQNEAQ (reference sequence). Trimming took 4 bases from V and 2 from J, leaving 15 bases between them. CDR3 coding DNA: TGTGCCAGCAGCTCGGGGGACAGTGGAACCTACGAGCAGTACTTC. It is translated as CASSSGDSGTYEQYF.

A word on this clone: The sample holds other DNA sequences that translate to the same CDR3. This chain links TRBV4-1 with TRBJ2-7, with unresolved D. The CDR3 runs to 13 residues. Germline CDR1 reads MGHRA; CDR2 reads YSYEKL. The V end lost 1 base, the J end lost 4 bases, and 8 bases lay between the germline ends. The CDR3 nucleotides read TGCGCCAGCAGCCAAGCTTTGGGATACGAGCAGTACTTC. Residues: CASSQALGYEQYF.

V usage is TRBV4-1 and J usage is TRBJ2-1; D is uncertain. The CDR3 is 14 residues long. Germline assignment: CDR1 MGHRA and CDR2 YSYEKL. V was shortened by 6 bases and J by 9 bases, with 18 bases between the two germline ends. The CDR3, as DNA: TGCGCCAGCAGTCCATCCCTAATTGGCGGTGAGCAGTTCTTC. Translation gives CASSPSLIGGEQFF.

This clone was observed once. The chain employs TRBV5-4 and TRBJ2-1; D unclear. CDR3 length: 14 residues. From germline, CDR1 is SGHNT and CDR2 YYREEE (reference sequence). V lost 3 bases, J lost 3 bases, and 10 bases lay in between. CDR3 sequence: CASSSSTYYNEQFF. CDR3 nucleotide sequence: TGTGCCAGCAGCTCCTCTACTTACTACAATGAGCAGTTCTTC.

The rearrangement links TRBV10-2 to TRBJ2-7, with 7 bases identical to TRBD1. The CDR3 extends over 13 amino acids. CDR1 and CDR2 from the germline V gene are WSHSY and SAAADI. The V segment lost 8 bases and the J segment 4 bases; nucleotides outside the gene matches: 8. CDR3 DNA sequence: TGCGCCAGCGGCAGGGGGTCGGGGTACGAGCAGTACTTC. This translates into CASGRGSGYEQYF.

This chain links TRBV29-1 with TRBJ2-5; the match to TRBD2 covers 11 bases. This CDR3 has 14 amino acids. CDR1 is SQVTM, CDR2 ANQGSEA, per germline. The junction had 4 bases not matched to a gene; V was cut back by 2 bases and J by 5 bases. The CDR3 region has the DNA TGCAGCGTTGAAAACGCTAGCGGGGGGGAGACCCAGTACTTC. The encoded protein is CSVENASGGETQYF.

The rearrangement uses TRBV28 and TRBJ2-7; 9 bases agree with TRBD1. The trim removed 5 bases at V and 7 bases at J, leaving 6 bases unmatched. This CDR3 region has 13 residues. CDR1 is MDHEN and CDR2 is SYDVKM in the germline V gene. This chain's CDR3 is CASSASGTGEQYF. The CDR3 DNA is TGTGCCAGCAGTGCTAGTGGGACAGGGGAGCAGTACTTC.

Here the CDR3 reads CATSRDRPSASYEQYF. In nucleotides, the CDR3 is TGTGCCACCAGCAGAGATCGTCCTAGTGCTAGCTACGAGCAGTACTTC. The J gene is TRBJ2-7, the V gene TRBV15; D unclear. The V end was cut by 0 bases, the J end by 3 bases, with 15 bases between. The CDR3 spans 16 residues. In germline, CDR1 is LNHNV, CDR2 YYDKDF (reference sequence). Full variable domain (outside the CDR3, taken from reference TRBV15 and TRBJ2-7): DAMVIQNPRYQVTQFGKPVTLSCSQTLNHNVMYWYQQKSSQAPKLLFHYYDKDFNNEADTPDNFQSRRPNTSFCFLDIRSPGLGDTAMYLCATSRDRPSASYEQYFGPGTRLTVT.

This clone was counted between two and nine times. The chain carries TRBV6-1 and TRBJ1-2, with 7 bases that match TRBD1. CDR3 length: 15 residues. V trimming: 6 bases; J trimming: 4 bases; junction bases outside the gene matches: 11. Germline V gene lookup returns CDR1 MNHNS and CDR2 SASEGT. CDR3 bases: TGTGCCAGCAGCGACTGGGACAGTCTCTCCTATGGCTACACCTTC. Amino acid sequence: CASSDWDSLSYGYTF.

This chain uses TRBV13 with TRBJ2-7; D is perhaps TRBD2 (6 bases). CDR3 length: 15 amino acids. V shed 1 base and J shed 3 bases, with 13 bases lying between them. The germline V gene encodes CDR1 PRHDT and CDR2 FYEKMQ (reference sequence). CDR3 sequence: CASSLEGGGGYEQYF. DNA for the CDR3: TGTGCCAGCAGCTTAGAGGGTGGGGGAGGCTACGAGCAGTACTTC.

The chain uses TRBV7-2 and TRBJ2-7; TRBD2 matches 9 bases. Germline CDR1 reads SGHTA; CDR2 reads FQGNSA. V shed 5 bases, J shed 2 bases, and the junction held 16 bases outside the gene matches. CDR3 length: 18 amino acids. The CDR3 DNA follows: TGTGCCAGCAGCACTCGGGCTATGACTAGCGGTTTTCCCTACGAGCAGTACTTC. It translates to CASSTRAMTSGFPYEQYF.

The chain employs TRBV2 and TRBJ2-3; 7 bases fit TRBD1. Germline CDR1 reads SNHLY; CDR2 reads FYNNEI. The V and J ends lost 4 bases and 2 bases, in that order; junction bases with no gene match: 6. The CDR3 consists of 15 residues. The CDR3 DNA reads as TGTGCCAGCAGTGGAGGGGGCCTAATCACAGATACGCAGTATTTT. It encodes CASSGGGLITDTQYF.

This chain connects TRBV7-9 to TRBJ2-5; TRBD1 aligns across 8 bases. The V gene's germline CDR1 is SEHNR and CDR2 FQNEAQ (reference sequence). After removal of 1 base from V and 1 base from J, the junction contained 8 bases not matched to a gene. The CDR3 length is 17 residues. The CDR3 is CASSLGETGVLQETQYF. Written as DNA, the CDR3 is TGTGCCAGCAGCTTAGGCGAGACAGGGGTCCTCCAAGAGACCCAGTACTTC.

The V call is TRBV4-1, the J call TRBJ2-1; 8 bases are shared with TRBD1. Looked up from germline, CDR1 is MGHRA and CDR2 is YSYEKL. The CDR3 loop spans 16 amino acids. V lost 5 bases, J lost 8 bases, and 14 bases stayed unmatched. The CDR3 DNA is TGCGCCAGCAGCTACCGGGACAGGAAATTTCTAGATGAGCAGTTCTTC. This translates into CASSYRDRKFLDEQFF.

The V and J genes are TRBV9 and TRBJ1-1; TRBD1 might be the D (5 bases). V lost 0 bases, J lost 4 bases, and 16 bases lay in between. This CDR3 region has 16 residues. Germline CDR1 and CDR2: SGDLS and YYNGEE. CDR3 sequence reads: CASSVATGGKGTEAFF. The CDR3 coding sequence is TGTGCCAGCAGCGTAGCTACGGGGGGAAAGGGCACTGAAGCTTTCTTT.

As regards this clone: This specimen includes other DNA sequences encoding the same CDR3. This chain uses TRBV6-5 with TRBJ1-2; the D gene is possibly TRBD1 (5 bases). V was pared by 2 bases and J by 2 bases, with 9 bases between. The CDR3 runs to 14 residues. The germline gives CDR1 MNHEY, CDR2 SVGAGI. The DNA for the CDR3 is TGTGCCAGCAGTTACGGAGGGGCGAACTATGGCTACACCTTC. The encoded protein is CASSYGGANYGYTF.

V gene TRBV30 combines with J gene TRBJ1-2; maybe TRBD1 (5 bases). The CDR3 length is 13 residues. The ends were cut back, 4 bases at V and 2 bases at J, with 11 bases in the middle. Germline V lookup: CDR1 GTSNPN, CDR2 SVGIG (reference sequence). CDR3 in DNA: TGTGCCTGGATGGGCGGGGGGAACTATGGCTACACCTTC. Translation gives CAWMGGGNYGYTF.

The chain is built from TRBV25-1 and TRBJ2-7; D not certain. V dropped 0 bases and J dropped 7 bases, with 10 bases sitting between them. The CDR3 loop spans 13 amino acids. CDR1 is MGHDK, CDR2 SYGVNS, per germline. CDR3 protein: CASSEYIGLEQYF. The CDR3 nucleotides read TGTGCCAGCAGTGAATATATTGGTCTGGAGCAGTACTTC.

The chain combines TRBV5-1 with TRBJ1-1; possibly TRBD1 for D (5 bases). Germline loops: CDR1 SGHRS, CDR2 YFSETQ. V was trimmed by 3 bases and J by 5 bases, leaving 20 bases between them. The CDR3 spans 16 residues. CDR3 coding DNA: TGCGCCAGCAGCTCCGGGCCAGGGTACGGGGATACTGAAGCTTTCTTT. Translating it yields CASSSGPGYGDTEAFF.

The CDR3 DNA is TGTGCCAGCAGCTTAGGTGGGTCAGATTTCTATGGCTACACCTTC. This encodes CASSLGGSDFYGYTF. The chain couples TRBV7-9 to TRBJ1-2; unclear D gene. The CDR3 has 15 amino acids. Germline CDR1 is SEHNR and CDR2 is FQNEAQ (reference sequence). V dropped 1 base and J dropped 4 bases, with 13 bases sitting between them.

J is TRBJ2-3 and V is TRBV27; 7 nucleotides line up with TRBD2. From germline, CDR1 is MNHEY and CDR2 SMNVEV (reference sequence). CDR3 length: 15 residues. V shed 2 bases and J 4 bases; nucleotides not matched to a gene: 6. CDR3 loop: CASSLGAGASDTQYF. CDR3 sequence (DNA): TGTGCCAGCAGTTTAGGTGCGGGAGCATCAGATACGCAGTATTTT.

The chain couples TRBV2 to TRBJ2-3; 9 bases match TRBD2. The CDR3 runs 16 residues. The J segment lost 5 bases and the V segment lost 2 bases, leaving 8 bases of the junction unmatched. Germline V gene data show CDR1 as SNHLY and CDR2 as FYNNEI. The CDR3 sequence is CASSERGLAEVDTQYF. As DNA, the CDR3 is TGTGCCAGCAGTGAACGGGGACTAGCAGAGGTAGATACGCAGTATTTT. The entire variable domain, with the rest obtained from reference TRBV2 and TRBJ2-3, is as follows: EPEVTQTPSHQVTQMGQEVILRCVPISNHLYFYWYRQILGQKVEFLVSFYNNEISEKSEIFDDQFSVERPDGSNFTLKIRSTKLEDSAMYFCASSERGLAEVDTQYFGPGTRLTVL.

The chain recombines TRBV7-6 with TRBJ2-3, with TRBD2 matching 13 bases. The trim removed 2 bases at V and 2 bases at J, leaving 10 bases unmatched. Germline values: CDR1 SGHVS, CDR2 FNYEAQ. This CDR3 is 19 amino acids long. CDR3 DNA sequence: TGTGCCAGCAGCTTAAGCGCCCCCGGACTAGCGGGAGACACAGATACGCAGTATTTT. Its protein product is CASSLSAPGLAGDTDTQYF.

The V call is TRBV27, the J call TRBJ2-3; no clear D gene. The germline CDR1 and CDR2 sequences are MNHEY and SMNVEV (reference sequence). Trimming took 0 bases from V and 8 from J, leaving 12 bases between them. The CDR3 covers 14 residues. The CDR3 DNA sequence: TGTGCCAGCAGTTTATCGCCAGGATATGGTACGCAGTATTTT. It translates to CASSLSPGYGTQYF.

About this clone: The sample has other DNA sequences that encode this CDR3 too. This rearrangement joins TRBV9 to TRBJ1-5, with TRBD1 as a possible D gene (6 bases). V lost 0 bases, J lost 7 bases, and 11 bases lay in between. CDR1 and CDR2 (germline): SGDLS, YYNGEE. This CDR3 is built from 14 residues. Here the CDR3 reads CASSVGGAGQPQHF. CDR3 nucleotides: TGTGCCAGCAGCGTAGGGGGGGCCGGGCAGCCCCAGCATTTT.

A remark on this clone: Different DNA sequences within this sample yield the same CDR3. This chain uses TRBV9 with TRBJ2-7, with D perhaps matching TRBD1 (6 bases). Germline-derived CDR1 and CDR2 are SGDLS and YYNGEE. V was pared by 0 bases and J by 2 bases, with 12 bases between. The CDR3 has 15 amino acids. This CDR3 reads CASSVGPGVTYEQYF. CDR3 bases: TGTGCCAGCAGCGTAGGGCCAGGGGTCACCTACGAGCAGTACTTC.